The TCR beta chain described here comes from a study of healthy donors' naive CD4 and CD8 T cells. This clonotype was counted only a few times. Each TCR library used around 0.5 ug of total RNA and a linear amplification protocol. TCRdb processed the reads anew with MiXCR; each CDR3 protein has one entry. The table records 150,000 to 200,000 distinct CDR3 sequences, around 74% of them present only once. The germline gives CDR1 SQVTM, CDR2 ANQGSEA. The ends were cut back, 3 bases at V and 3 bases at J, with 3 bases in the middle. This CDR3 comprises 11 residues. This chain joins TRBV29-1 and TRBJ2-4, with D unclear. The source material was naive CD4+ and CD8+ T cells sorted from blood, pooled from several donors. This TCR derives from a pool of human donors in good health; the sample pools cells from several healthy donors. The CDR3 loop is CSVDHKNIQYF. In DNA, the CDR3 is TGCAGCGTTGACCACAAAAACATTCAGTACTTC.